This is a list of T cell receptor beta chains from one sample in a study of Graves' ophthalmopathy and Graves' hyperthyroidism. TCRdb itself ran the multiplex PCR reads through MiXCR, one entry per CDR3 protein. Of around 40,000 distinct CDR3 sequences listed, 52% are singletons. The source material was peripheral blood. These receptors were collected from an adult man with Graves' ophthalmopathy. Each CDR3 is given with its conserved first and last residue. Fields, in order: clone size, D gene, V gene, J gene, CDR3 DNA, CDR3 protein. A D gene is named only where the DNA matches it firmly. Clone size, where shown, is once, few, many, or a class for clones that have expanded.

size: once
D: .
V: TRBV29-1
J: TRBJ2-1
DNA: TGCAGCGGTGTTGAGGGGGGGGTGTTCTTC
CDR3: CSGVEGGVFF

size: many
D: TRBD1
V: TRBV5-8
J: TRBJ2-5
DNA: TGTGCCAGCAGCAAATATACAGGGGGAGAGACCCAGTACTTC
CDR3: CASSKYTGGETQYF

size: many
D: .
V: TRBV12-3/TRBV12-4
J: TRBJ2-3
DNA: TGTGCCAGCAGTTTAGGGGTGTCGGGCACAGATACGCAGTATTTT
CDR3: CASSLGVSGTDTQYF

size: .
D: .
V: TRBV15
J: TRBJ1-5
DNA: TGTGCCACCAGCAGAGTAGCAGGAGAGACCCAGCATTTT
CDR3: CATSRVAGETQHF

size: many
D: .
V: TRBV18
J: TRBJ2-7
DNA: TGTGCCAGCTCACCGTCAATCAACGAGCAGTACTTC
CDR3: CASSPSINEQYF

size: many
D: .
V: TRBV19
J: TRBJ2-3
DNA: TGTGCCAGTAGTGATAAGGGCACCACAGATACGCAGTATTTT
CDR3: CASSDKGTTDTQYF

size: .
D: TRBD2
V: TRBV11-2
J: TRBJ2-7
DNA: TGTGCCAGCAGCTTAGTTACTAGCGGGTTGAAGTACTTC
CDR3: CASSLVTSGLKYF

size: many
D: .
V: TRBV12-3/TRBV12-4
J: TRBJ2-7
DNA: TGTGCCAGCAGTTTAGTGGGGCCGGCGTACGAGCAGTACTTC
CDR3: CASSLVGPAYEQYF

size: once
D: .
V: TRBV11-2
J: TRBJ2-5
DNA: TGTGCCAGCAGCTTAAGTACGGGGTTCGCCCAGTACTTC
CDR3: CASSLSTGFAQYF

size: .
D: TRBD1
V: TRBV7-3
J: TRBJ2-7
DNA: TGTGCCAGCAGCTTAATGACAGGGGGCGGGGAGCAGTACTTC
CDR3: CASSLMTGGGEQYF

size: .
D: .
V: TRBV15
J: TRBJ2-5
DNA: TGTGCCACCAGCAGAGATGCAGGGCAGGAGACCCAGTACTTC
CDR3: CATSRDAGQETQYF

size: few
D: TRBD2
V: TRBV3-1
J: TRBJ2-3
DNA: TGTGCCAGCAGCCCCGCGGGGGGCACAGATACGCAGTATTTT
CDR3: CASSPAGGTDTQYF

size: .
D: .
V: TRBV20-1
J: TRBJ1-1
DNA: TGCAGCGCTAGTGGACCCTCTAAAGCTTTCTTT
CDR3: CSASGPSKAFF

size: few
D: .
V: TRBV7-2
J: TRBJ1-4
DNA: TGTGCCAGCAGCCCGGACAGTCATGAAAAACTGTTTTTT
CDR3: CASSPDSHEKLFF

size: many
D: TRBD1
V: TRBV5-6
J: TRBJ1-2
DNA: TGTGCCAGCAGCGTCGGGACAGAGAACTATGGCTACACCTTC
CDR3: CASSVGTENYGYTF

size: .
D: .
V: TRBV7-9
J: TRBJ1-1
DNA: TGTGCCAGCAGCCCCAACACAGGGACTGAAGCTTTCTTT
CDR3: CASSPNTGTEAFF

size: .
D: TRBD2
V: TRBV20-1
J: TRBJ2-7
DNA: TGCAGTGCTCGGGAGTTAGCGGGAGGGACCTACGAGCAGTACTTC
CDR3: CSARELAGGTYEQYF

size: .
D: .
V: TRBV19
J: TRBJ1-5
DNA: TGTGCCAGTAGCGACACCAGGGCTGGACAGCCCCAGCATTTT
CDR3: CASSDTRAGQPQHF

size: .
D: TRBD2
V: TRBV9
J: TRBJ2-1
DNA: TGTGCCAGCAGCGTAGCTGGGGCGGGAGGCTCCTACAATGAGCAGTTCTTC
CDR3: CASSVAGAGGSYNEQFF

size: many
D: TRBD1
V: TRBV6-5
J: TRBJ1-2
DNA: TGTGCCAGCACCTCGGACAGGGTCGGAGGCTACACCTTC
CDR3: CASTSDRVGGYTF

size: many
D: TRBD1
V: TRBV4-1
J: TRBJ1-2
DNA: TGCGCCAGCAGCCAATCGGGGGACAGGGTAATAGGCTACACCTTC
CDR3: CASSQSGDRVIGYTF

size: .
D: .
V: TRBV6-4
J: TRBJ2-2
DNA: TGTGCCAGCAGTGAGGGGGGCACCGGGAAGCTGTTTTTT
CDR3: CASSEGGTGKLFF

size: .
D: TRBD1
V: TRBV4-1
J: TRBJ1-4
DNA: TGCGCCAGCAGCCAAGTGGGGGGGACAGGGCGTAAACTGTTTTTT
CDR3: CASSQVGGTGRKLFF

size: .
D: .
V: TRBV14
J: TRBJ2-1
DNA: TGTGCCAGCAGCCAAGATCTTTCGAGGAGCTTAAACAATGAGCAGTTCTTC
CDR3: CASSQDLSRSLNNEQFF

size: once
D: .
V: TRBV20-1
J: TRBJ1-1
DNA: TGCAGTGCTAAGGCGGCCGACGGATCGAACACTGAAGCTTTCTTT
CDR3: CSAKAADGSNTEAFF

size: many
D: .
V: TRBV12-3/TRBV12-4
J: TRBJ2-5
DNA: TGTGCCAGCAGCCCCCTGGGGGGGACCCAGTACTTC
CDR3: CASSPLGGTQYF

size: once
D: TRBD1
V: TRBV9
J: TRBJ1-2
DNA: TGTGCCAGCAGCGTAGGCACAGGGGGGGACTATGACTACACCTTC
CDR3: CASSVGTGGDYDYTF

size: .
D: .
V: TRBV7-2
J: TRBJ2-1
DNA: TGTGCCAGCAGGTCAGACTGGAATGAGCAGTTCTTC
CDR3: CASRSDWNEQFF

size: .
D: .
V: TRBV7-9
J: TRBJ2-5
DNA: TGTGCCAGCAGTGAGGGAAGGGACACCGGCGGGACCCAGTACTTC
CDR3: CASSEGRDTGGTQYF

size: many
D: TRBD1
V: TRBV7-8
J: TRBJ2-4
DNA: TGTGCCAGCAGCACAGCCGGGACAGGGGGCCTTATAGCCAAAAACATTCAGTACTTC
CDR3: CASSTAGTGGLIAKNIQYF

size: many
D: .
V: TRBV6-1
J: TRBJ2-5
DNA: TGTGCCAGCAGTGAAGCCGGGTGGACCCAGTACTTC
CDR3: CASSEAGWTQYF

size: .
D: .
V: TRBV19
J: TRBJ2-2
DNA: TGTGCCAGTAGTAGGGGGTACTTAAATTCGGGGGAGCTGTTTTTT
CDR3: CASSRGYLNSGELFF

size: .
D: TRBD2
V: TRBV19
J: TRBJ2-7
DNA: TGTGCCAGTAGTAGGGCTAGCGGGAGCCTACCATACGAGCAGTACTTC
CDR3: CASSRASGSLPYEQYF

size: many
D: .
V: TRBV11-1
J: TRBJ2-5
DNA: TGTGCCAGCAGCTTAGGGTCGGCGAGCTTACCCCAAGAGACCCAGTACTTC
CDR3: CASSLGSASLPQETQYF

size: many
D: .
V: TRBV5-1
J: TRBJ1-2
DNA: TGCGCCAGCAGCTCGGGTGACGACTATGGCTACACCTTC
CDR3: CASSSGDDYGYTF

size: few
D: TRBD1
V: TRBV24-1
J: TRBJ2-7
DNA: TGTGCCACTTCGACAGGGGAGCTCACCTACGAGCAGTACTTC
CDR3: CATSTGELTYEQYF

size: .
D: .
V: TRBV29-1
J: TRBJ1-2
DNA: TGCAGCGGGCGGGGCGTAGAAGGCTACACCTTC
CDR3: CSGRGVEGYTF

size: once
D: .
V: TRBV12-3/TRBV12-4
J: TRBJ1-5
DNA: TGTGCCTGCAGGGCGGACGGCGCGGATCAGCCCCAGCATTTT
CDR3: CACRADGADQPQHF

size: .
D: .
V: TRBV7-7
J: TRBJ1-4
DNA: TGTGCTAGCAGCTTAGCGGGAGGAAATGAAAAACTGTTTTTT
CDR3: CASSLAGGNEKLFF

size: once
D: .
V: TRBV7-9
J: TRBJ2-1
DNA: TGTGCCAGCAGCTTTAACGGGCCCAATGGGCAGTTCTTC
CDR3: CASSFNGPNGQFF

size: many
D: .
V: TRBV2
J: TRBJ2-3
DNA: TGTGCCAGCACCGATGGGGGGCGCAGGGATACGCAGTATTTT
CDR3: CASTDGGRRDTQYF

size: once
D: TRBD2
V: TRBV12-3/TRBV12-4
J: TRBJ2-1
DNA: TGTGCCAGCAGTTTAGCGGGGACTAGCGGGAAGGACAATGAGCAGTTCTTC
CDR3: CASSLAGTSGKDNEQFF

size: .
D: .
V: TRBV20-1
J: TRBJ1-2
DNA: TGCAGTGCTAGGTCCCGCGGGAGCGTCGGCTACACCTTC
CDR3: CSARSRGSVGYTF

size: .
D: .
V: TRBV7-3
J: TRBJ2-2
DNA: TGTGCCAGCAGCTTAACCGGCGGCACAACCGGGGAGCTGTTTTTT
CDR3: CASSLTGGTTGELFF